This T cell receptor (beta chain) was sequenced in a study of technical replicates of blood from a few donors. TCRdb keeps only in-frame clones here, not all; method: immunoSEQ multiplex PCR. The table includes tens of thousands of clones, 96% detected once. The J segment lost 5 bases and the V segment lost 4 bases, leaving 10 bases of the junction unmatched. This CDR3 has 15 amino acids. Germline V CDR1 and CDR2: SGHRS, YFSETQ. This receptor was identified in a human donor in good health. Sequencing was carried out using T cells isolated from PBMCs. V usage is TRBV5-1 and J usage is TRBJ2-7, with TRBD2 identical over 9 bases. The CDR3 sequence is CASSVQSGRFDEQYF. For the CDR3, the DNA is TGCGCCAGCAGCGTACAAAGCGGGAGGTTCGACGAGCAGTACTTC.